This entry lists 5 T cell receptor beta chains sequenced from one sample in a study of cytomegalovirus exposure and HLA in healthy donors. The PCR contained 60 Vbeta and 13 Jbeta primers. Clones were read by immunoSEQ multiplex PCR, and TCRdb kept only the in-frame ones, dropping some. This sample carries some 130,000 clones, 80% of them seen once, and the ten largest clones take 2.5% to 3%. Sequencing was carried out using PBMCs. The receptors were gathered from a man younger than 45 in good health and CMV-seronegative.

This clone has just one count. In nucleotides, the CDR3 is TGTGCCAGCAGAATACTAGCGGCCAACACCGGGGAGCTGTTTTTT. Its translation is CASRILAANTGELFF. V gene TRBV6-5 combines with J gene TRBJ2-2; 8 nucleotides align to TRBD2. J was trimmed by 2 bases and V by 6 bases; bases with no gene match: 5. This CDR3 region has 15 residues. Germline lookup yields CDR1 MNHEY and CDR2 SVGAGI.

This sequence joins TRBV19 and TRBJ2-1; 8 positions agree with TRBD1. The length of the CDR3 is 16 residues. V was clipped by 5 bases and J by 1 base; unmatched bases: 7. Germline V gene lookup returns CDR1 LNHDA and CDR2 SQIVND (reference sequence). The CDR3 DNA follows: TGTGCCAGTAGTGTCCCAGGGGGCTATTCCTACAATGAGCAGTTCTTC. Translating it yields CASSVPGGYSYNEQFF.

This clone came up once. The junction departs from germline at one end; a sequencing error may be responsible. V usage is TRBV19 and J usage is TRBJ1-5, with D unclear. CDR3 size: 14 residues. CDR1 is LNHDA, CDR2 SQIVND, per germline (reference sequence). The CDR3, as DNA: TGTGCCACCGCTCCCCTGGGTTTACAGCAGCCCCAGAATTTT. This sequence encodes CATAPLGLQQPQNF.

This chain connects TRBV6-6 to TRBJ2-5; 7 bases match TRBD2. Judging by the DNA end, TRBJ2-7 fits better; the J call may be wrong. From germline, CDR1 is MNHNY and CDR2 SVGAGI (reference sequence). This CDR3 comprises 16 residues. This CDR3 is CASTALAGVSRIEQYF. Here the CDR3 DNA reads TGTGCCAGCACTGCATTGGCGGGGGTATCTCGCATCGAGCAGTACTTC.

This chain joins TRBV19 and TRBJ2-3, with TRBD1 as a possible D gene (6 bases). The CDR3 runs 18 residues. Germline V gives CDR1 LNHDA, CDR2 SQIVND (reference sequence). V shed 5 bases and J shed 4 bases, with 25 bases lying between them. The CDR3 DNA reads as TGTGCCAGTAGTCCTCGAGTGGACAGCCAACTTAGCCCAGATACGCAGTATTTT. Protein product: CASSPRVDSQLSPDTQYF.